This TCR beta chain derives from a study of CD8 T cells in Susac syndrome. With 4 bases removed from V and 4 bases from J, the gap between germline ends came to 13 bases. The CDR3 totals 13 residues. Germline V CDR1 and CDR2: DFQATT, SNEGSKA (reference sequence). The RNA, about 0.45 to 1 ug, was put through reverse transcription using random hexamers. TCRdb ran MiXCR on the immunoSEQ multiplex PCR reads and lists one entry per CDR3 protein. The data contain approximately 150,000 distinct CDR3 sequences, around 75% of them singletons. The chain recombines TRBV20-1 with TRBJ1-1; no definite D call. Material: CD8+ T cells from PBMCs. This receptor was obtained from a human donor with multiple sclerosis. CDR3 sequence: CSAKWGSGTEAFF. Here the CDR3 DNA reads TGCAGTGCTAAGTGGGGATCCGGCACTGAAGCTTTCTTT.